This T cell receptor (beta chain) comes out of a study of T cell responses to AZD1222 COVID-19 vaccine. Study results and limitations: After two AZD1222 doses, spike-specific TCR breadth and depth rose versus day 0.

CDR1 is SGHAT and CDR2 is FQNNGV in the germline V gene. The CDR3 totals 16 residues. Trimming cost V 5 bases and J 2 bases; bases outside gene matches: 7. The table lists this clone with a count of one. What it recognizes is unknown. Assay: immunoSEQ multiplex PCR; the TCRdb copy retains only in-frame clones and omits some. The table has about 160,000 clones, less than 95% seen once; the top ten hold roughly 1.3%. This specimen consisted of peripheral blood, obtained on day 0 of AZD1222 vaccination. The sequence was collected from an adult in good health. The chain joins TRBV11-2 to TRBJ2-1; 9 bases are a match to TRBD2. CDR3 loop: CASSPIAGVPYNEQFF. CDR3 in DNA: TGTGCCAGCAGCCCCATAGCGGGAGTTCCCTACAATGAGCAGTTCTTC. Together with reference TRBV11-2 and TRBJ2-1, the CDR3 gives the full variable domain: EAGVAQSPRYKIIEKRQSVAFWCNPISGHATLYWYQQILGQGPKLLIQFQNNGVVDDSQLPKDRFSAERLKGVDSTLKIQPAKLEDSAVYLCASSPIAGVPYNEQFFGPGTRLTVL.